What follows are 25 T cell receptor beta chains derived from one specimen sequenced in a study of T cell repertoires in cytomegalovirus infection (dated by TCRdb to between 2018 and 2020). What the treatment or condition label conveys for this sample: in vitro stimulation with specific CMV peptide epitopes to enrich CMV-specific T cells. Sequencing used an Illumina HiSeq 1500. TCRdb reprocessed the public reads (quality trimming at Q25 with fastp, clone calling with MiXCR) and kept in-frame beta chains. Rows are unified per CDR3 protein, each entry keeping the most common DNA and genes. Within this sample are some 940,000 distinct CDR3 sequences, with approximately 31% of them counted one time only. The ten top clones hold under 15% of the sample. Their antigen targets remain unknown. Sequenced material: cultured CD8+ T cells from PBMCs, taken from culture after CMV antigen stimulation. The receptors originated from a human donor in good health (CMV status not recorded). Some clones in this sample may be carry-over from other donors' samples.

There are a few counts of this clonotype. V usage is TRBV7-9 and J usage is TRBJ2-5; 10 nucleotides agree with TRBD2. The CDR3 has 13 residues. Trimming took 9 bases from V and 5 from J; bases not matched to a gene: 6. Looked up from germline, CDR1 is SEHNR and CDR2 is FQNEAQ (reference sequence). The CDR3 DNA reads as TGTGCCAGTGTAAGCGGGGGGGCTGAGACCCAGTACTTC. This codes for CASVSGGAETQYF.

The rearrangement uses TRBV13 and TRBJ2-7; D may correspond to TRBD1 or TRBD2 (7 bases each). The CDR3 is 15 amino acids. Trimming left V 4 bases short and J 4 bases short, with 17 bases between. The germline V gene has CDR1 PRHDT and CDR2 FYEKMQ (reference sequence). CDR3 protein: CASSYQGGAGYEQYF. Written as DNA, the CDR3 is TGTGCCAGCAGCTATCAGGGGGGGGCCGGGTACGAGCAGTACTTC. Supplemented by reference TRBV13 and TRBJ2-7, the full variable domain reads AAGVIQSPRHLIKEKRETATLKCYPIPRHDTVYWYQQGPGQDPQFLISFYEKMQSDKGSIPDRFSAQQFSDYHSELNMSSLELGDSALYFCASSYQGGAGYEQYFGPGTRLTVT.

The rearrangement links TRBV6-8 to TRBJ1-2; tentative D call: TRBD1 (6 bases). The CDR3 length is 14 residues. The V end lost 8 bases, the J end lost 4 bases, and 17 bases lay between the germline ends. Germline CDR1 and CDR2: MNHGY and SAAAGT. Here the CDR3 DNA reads TGTGCCAGCGGCTTGACAGGTAGTGGCTATGGCTACACCTTC. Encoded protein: CASGLTGSGYGYTF.

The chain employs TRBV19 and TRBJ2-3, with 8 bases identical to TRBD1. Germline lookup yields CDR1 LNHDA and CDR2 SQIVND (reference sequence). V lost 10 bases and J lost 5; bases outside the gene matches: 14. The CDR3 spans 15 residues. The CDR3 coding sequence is TGTGCCACCTCCCTAGGACAGGGTTTAGAAGATACGCAGTATTTT. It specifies CATSLGQGLEDTQYF. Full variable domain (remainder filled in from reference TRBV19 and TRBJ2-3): DGGITQSPKYLFRKEGQNVTLSCEQNLNHDAMYWYRQDPGQGLRLIYYSQIVNDFQKGDIAEGYSVSREKKESFPLTVTSAQKNPTAFYLCATSLGQGLEDTQYFGPGTRLTVL.

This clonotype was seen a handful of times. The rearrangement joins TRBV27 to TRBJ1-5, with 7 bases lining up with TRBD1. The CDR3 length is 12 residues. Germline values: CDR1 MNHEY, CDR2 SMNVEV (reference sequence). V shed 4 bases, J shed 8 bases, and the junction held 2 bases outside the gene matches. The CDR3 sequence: CASSSRGEPQHF. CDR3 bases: TGTGCCAGCAGTTCCAGGGGGGAGCCCCAGCATTTT.

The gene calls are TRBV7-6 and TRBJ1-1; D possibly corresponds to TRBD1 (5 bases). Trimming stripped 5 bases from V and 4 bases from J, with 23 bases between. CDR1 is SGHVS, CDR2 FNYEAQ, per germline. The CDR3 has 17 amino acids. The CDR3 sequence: CASSPTWGVHEGTEAFF. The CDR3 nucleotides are TGTGCCAGCAGCCCCACGTGGGGGGTCCATGAGGGCACTGAAGCTTTCTTT.

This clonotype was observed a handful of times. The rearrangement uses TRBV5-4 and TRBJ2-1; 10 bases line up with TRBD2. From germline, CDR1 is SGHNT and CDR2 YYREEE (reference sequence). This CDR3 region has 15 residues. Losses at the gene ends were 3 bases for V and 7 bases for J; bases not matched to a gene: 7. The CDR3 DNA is TGTGCCAGCAGCTCTGGACTAGCGGTGACAAATGAGCAGTTCTTC. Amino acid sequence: CASSSGLAVTNEQFF.

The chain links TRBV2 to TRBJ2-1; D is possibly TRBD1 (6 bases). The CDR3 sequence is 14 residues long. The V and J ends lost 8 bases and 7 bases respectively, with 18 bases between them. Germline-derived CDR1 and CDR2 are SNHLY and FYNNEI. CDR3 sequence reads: CASDYRVVRNEQFF. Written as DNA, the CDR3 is TGTGCCAGCGACTACAGGGTAGTAAGGAATGAGCAGTTCTTC.

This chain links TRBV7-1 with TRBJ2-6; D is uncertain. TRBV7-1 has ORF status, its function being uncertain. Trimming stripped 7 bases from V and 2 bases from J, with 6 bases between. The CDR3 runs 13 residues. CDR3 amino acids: CASTHTGANVLTF. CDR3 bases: TGTGCCAGCACTCACACTGGGGCCAACGTCCTGACTTTC.

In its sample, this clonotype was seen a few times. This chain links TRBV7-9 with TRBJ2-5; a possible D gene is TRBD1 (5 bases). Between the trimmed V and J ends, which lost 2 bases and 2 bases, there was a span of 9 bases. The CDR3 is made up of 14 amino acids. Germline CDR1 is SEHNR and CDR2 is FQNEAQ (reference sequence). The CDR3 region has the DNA TGTGCCAGCAGCTTACCAGGGCGACAAGAGACCCAGTACTTC. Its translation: CASSLPGRQETQYF. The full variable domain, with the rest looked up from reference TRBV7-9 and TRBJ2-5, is DTGVSQNPRHKITKRGQNVTFRCDPISEHNRLYWYRQTLGQGPEFLTYFQNEAQLEKSRLLSDRFSAERPKGSFSTLEIQRTEQGDSAMYLCASSLPGRQETQYFGPGTRLLVL.

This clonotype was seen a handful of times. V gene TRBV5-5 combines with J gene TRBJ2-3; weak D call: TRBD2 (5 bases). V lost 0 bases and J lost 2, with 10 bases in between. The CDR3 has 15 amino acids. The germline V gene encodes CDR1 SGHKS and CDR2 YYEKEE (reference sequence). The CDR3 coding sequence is TGTGCCAGCAGCTTGGTTGAGCGGCTCACAGATACGCAGTATTTT. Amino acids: CASSLVERLTDTQYF. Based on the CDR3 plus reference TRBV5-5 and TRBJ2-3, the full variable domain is DAGVTQSPTHLIKTRGQQVTLRCSPISGHKSVSWYQQVLGQGPQFIFQYYEKEERGRGNFPDRFSARQFPNYSSELNVNALLLGDSALYLCASSLVERLTDTQYFGPGTRLTVL.

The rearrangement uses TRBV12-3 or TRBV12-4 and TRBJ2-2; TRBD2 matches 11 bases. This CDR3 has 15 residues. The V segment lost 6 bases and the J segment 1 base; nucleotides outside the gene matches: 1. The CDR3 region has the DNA TGTGCCAGCAGGACTAGCGGGGAGAACACCGGGGAGCTGTTTTTT. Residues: CASRTSGENTGELFF.

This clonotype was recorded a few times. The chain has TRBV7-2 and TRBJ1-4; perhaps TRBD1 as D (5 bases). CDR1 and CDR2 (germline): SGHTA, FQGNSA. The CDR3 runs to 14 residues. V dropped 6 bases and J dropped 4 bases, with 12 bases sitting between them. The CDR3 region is CASSFDRLNEKLFF. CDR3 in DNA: TGTGCCAGCAGTTTCGACAGACTTAATGAAAAACTGTTTTTT.

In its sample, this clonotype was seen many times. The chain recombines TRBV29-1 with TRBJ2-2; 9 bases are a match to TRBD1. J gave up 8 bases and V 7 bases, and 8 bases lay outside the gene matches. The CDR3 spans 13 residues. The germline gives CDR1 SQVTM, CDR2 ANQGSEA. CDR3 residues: CSGRDREAGELFF. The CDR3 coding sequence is TGCAGCGGCCGGGACAGGGAAGCGGGGGAGCTGTTTTTT.

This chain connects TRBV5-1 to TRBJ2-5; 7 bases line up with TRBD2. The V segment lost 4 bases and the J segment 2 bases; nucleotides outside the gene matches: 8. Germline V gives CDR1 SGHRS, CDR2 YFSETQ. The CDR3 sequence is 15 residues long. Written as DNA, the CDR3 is TGCGCCAGCAGCCAAGCCATCGGGGGGCAAGAGACCCAGTACTTC. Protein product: CASSQAIGGQETQYF.

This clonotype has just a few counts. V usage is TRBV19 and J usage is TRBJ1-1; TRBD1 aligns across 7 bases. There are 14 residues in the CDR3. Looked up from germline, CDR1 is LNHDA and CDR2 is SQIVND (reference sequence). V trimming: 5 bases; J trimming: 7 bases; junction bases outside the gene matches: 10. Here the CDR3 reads CASSPGQLGLEAFF. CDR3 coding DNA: TGTGCCAGTAGTCCGGGACAGCTAGGACTTGAAGCTTTCTTT.

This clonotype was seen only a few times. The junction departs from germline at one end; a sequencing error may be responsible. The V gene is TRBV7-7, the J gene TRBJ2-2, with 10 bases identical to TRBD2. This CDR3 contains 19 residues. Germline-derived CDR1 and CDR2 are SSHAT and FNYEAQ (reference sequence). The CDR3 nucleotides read TGTGCTAGCAGCTTAGCGCAACTAGCGGGACTCTCTCGCCCCGGGGAGCTGTTTTTT. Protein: CASSLAQLAGLSRPGELFF.

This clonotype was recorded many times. CDR3 sequence: CASSERFGQGNTEAFF. CDR3 coding DNA: TGTGCCAGCAGTGAAAGGTTCGGGCAGGGCAACACTGAAGCTTTCTTT. This chain joins TRBV6-1 and TRBJ1-1; D possibly corresponds to TRBD1 (5 bases). The CDR3 length is 16 residues. The germline V gene has CDR1 MNHNS and CDR2 SASEGT. With 2 bases removed from V and 2 bases from J, the gap between germline ends came to 15 bases.

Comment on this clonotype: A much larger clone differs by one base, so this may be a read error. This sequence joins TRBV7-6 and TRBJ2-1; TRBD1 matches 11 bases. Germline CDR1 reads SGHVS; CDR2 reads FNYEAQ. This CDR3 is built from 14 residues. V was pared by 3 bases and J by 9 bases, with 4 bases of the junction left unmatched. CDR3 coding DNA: TGTGCCAGCAGCTTGGGACAGGGGGGCGCTGAGCAGTTCTTC. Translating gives CASSLGQGGAEQFF.

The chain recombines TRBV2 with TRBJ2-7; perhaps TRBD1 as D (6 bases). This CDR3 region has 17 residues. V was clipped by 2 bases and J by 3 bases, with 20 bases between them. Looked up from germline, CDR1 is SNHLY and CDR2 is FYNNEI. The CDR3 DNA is TGTGCCAGCAGTGAACCCCACCGGACAGTAGGGGGCTACGAGCAGTACGTC. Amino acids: CASSEPHRTVGGYEQYV.

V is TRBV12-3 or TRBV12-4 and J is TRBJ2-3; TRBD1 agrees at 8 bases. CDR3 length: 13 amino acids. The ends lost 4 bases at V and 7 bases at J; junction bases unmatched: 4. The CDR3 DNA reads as TGTGCCAGCAGTTCCTCAGGGGGCTATACGCAGTATTTT. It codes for CASSSSGGYTQYF.

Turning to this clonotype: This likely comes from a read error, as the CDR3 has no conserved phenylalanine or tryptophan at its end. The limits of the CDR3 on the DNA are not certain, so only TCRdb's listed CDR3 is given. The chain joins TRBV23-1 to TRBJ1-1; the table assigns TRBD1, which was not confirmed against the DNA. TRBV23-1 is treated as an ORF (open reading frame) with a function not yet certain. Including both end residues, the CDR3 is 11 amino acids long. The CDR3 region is CASSRGTGPFV.

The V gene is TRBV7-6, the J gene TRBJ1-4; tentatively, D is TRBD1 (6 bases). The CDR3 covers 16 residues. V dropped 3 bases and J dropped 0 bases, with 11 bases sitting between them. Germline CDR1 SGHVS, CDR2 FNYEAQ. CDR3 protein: CASSLGARATNEKLFF. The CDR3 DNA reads TGTGCCAGCAGCTTGGGGGCACGCGCAACTAATGAAAAACTGTTTTTT.

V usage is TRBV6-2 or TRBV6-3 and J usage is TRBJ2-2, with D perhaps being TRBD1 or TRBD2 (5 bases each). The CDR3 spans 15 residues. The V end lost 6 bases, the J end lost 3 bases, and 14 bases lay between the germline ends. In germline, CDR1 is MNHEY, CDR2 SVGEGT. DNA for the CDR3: TGTGCCAGCAGCCAGGGACCCCGGGACACCGGGGAGCTGTTTTTT. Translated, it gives CASSQGPRDTGELFF.

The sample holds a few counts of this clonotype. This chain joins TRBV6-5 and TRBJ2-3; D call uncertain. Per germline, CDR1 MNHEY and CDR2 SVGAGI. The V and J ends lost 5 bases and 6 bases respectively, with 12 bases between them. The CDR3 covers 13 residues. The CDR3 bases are TGTGCCAGCAGTGGCCAGTTCCTCGATACGCAGTATTTT. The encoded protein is CASSGQFLDTQYF.